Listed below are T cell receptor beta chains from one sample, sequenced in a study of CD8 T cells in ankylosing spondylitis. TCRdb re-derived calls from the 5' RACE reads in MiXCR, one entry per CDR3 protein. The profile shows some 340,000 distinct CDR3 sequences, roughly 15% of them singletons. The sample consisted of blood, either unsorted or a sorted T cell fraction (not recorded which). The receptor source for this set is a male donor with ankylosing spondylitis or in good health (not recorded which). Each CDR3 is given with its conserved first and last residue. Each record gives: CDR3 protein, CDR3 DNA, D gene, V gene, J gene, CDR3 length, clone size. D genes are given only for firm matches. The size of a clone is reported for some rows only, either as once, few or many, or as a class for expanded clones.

CASSRTSGSVGYEQYF	TGTGCCAGCAGTCGAACTAGCGGGAGCGTAGGGTACGAGCAGTACTTC	TRBD2	TRBV6-1	TRBJ2-7	16	.
CASTFRDFHNEQFF	TGTGCCAGCACCTTCCGGGACTTTCACAATGAGCAGTTCTTC	.	TRBV12-3/TRBV12-4	TRBJ2-1	14	few
CASSLVGLGTGELFF	TGCGCCAGCAGCTTGGTGGGACTTGGCACCGGGGAGCTGTTTTTT	.	TRBV5-1	TRBJ2-2	15	few
CASSQDRVSIQSYTF	TGCGCCAGCAGCCAAGATCGGGTTTCCATTCAAAGCTACACCTTC	.	TRBV4-1	TRBJ1-2	15	few
CASSTNSGTTGELFF	TGTGCCAGCAGCACCAACTCAGGGACCACCGGGGAGCTGTTTTTT	.	TRBV28	TRBJ2-2	15	.
CASSLEGSGRAWEQFF	TGTGCCAGCAGCTTAGAGGGTAGCGGGAGGGCTTGGGAGCAGTTCTTC	TRBD2	TRBV11-2	TRBJ2-1	16	many
CSVEDSGQQETQYF	TGCAGCGTTGAAGATTCGGGACAACAAGAGACCCAGTACTTC	.	TRBV29-1	TRBJ2-5	14	few
CAISETRVHMNTEAFF	TGTGCCATCAGTGAGACCAGGGTCCACATGAACACTGAAGCTTTCTTT	.	TRBV10-3	TRBJ1-1	16	many
CSAKGQNNSPLHF	TGCAGTGCCAAGGGACAGAATAATTCACCCCTCCACTTT	TRBD1	TRBV20-1	TRBJ1-6	13	.
CASTPGTGGNYGYTF	TGTGCCAGCACCCCGGGGACTGGAGGGAACTATGGCTACACCTTC	.	TRBV12-3/TRBV12-4	TRBJ1-2	15	few
CASSLSSGTGELFF	TGTGCCAGCAGTTTATCAAGCGGCACCGGGGAGCTGTTTTTT	.	TRBV27	TRBJ2-2	14	few
CASSWTSSYEQYF	TGTGCCAGCAGCTGGACTAGCTCCTACGAGCAGTACTTC	TRBD2	TRBV6-1	TRBJ2-7	13	many
CASSPSGEYNEQFF	TGCGCCAGCAGCCCTAGCGGGGAATACAATGAGCAGTTCTTC	TRBD2	TRBV5-1	TRBJ2-1	14	many
CSVEGQETQYF	TGCAGCGTTGAAGGTCAAGAGACCCAGTACTTC	.	TRBV29-1	TRBJ2-5	11	few
CASTEGPTGGGQPQHF	TGCGCCAGCACTGAAGGGCCTACAGGGGGTGGTCAGCCCCAGCATTTT	TRBD1	TRBV5-1	TRBJ1-5	16	many
CASTRTSGAYNEQFF	TGTGCCAGCACTAGGACTAGCGGGGCCTACAATGAGCAGTTCTTC	TRBD2	TRBV9	TRBJ2-1	15	few
CASARGRETQYF	TGTGCCTCCGCACGGGGTCGAGAGACCCAGTACTTC	.	TRBV6-5	TRBJ2-5	12	.
CASSLEGTVRRYGYTF	TGCGCCAGCAGCTTGGAAGGGACGGTTAGGCGGTATGGCTACACCTTC	.	TRBV5-1	TRBJ1-2	16	few
CCASSGGAGEKDTQYF	TGCTGTGCTAGCTCAGGGGGCGCGGGAGAGAAAGATACGCAGTATTTT	.	TRBV20-1	TRBJ2-3	16	.
CASSFCGRGKNIQYF	TGTGCCAGCAGTTTCTGTGGCAGGGGCAAAAACATTCAGTACTTC	.	TRBV28	TRBJ2-4	15	.
CASSEWTGETQYF	TGTGCCAGCAGCGAATGGACTGGGGAGACCCAGTACTTC	.	TRBV7-2	TRBJ2-5	13	once
CAWSRQVLKETQYF	TGTGCCTGGAGTCGACAGGTCCTTAAAGAGACCCAGTACTTC	.	TRBV30	TRBJ2-5	14	.
CSVEPYDTDTQYF	TGCAGCGTTGAACCTTATGACACAGATACGCAGTATTTT	.	TRBV29-1	TRBJ2-3	13	few
CASSSTSGRAGTDTQYF	TGCGCCAGCAGCTCAACTAGCGGGAGGGCCGGCACAGATACGCAGTATTTT	TRBD2	TRBV5-1	TRBJ2-3	17	many
CASSPSFGLADTDTQYF	TGTGCCAGCAGCCCGTCATTTGGACTAGCGGACACAGATACGCAGTATTTT	TRBD2	TRBV3-1	TRBJ2-3	17	.
CSARDQRKGDRAGANVLTF	TGCAGTGCTAGAGATCAGCGGAAAGGGGACAGAGCTGGGGCCAACGTCCTGACTTTC	TRBD1	TRBV20-1	TRBJ2-6	19	.
CASSGDRGRGQPQHF	TGTGCCAGCAGCGGTGACAGGGGGCGTGGACAGCCCCAGCATTTT	TRBD1	TRBV3-1	TRBJ1-5	15	few
CASSQGTGSDTEAFF	TGTGCCAGCAGCCAAGGGACAGGGTCTGACACTGAAGCTTTCTTT	TRBD1	TRBV3-1	TRBJ1-1	15	few
CSATGGRYEQYF	TGCAGTGCCACCGGGGGGCGGTACGAGCAGTACTTC	.	TRBV20-1	TRBJ2-7	12	few
CASSFDPGRNQPQHF	TGCGCCAGCAGCTTTGACCCTGGACGCAATCAGCCCCAGCATTTT	.	TRBV5-1	TRBJ1-5	15	.
CAISDGGQLYEQYF	TGTGCCATCAGTGACGGAGGACAGCTATACGAGCAGTACTTC	.	TRBV10-3	TRBJ2-7	14	.
CASSLGQGADEQFF	TGTGCCAGCAGCTTAGGGCAGGGGGCGGATGAGCAGTTCTTC	TRBD1	TRBV13	TRBJ2-1	14	.
CSASPLRGNQPQHF	TGCAGTGCTTCACCCTTAAGGGGCAATCAGCCCCAGCATTTT	.	TRBV20-1	TRBJ1-5	14	many
CASSPDRGLETQYF	TGTGCCAGCAGTCCCGATAGGGGGTTAGAGACCCAGTACTTC	.	TRBV6-1	TRBJ2-5	14	.
CASSLESAGVNTGELFF	TGTGCCAGCAGCTTAGAGTCAGCGGGAGTGAACACCGGGGAGCTGTTTTTT	TRBD2	TRBV11-2	TRBJ2-2	17	.
CASKGQAPYEQYF	TGTGCCAGCAAGGGACAGGCCCCCTACGAGCAGTACTTC	TRBD1	TRBV6-1	TRBJ2-7	13	.
CASMGPGGTQYF	TGTGCCAGCATGGGCCCAGGGGGGACCCAGTACTTC	TRBD1	TRBV2	TRBJ2-5	12	few
CASSQDDRTGWNTEAFF	TGCGCCAGCAGCCAAGATGATAGGACAGGGTGGAACACTGAAGCTTTCTTT	TRBD1	TRBV4-1	TRBJ1-1	17	.
CSVSQAPSFPAQFF	TGCTCAGTGAGCCAGGCGCCCTCTTTCCCGGCGCAGTTCTTC	.	TRBV20-1	TRBJ2-1	14	.
CASSPRPGQGKTQYF	TGTGCCAGCAGCCCCAGGCCGGGACAGGGGAAGACCCAGTACTTC	TRBD1	TRBV13	TRBJ2-5	15	.
CASSSTGTGGSIQYF	TGCGCCAGCAGCTCTACCGGGACAGGGGGCTCCATTCAGTACTTC	TRBD1	TRBV5-1	TRBJ2-4	15	.
CSASSPTDTQYF	TGCAGTGCTAGTTCTCCCACAGATACGCAGTATTTT	.	TRBV20-1	TRBJ2-3	12	many
CSVLMGRENGYTF	TGCAGCGTCCTGATGGGGCGTGAGAATGGCTACACCTTC	.	TRBV29-1	TRBJ1-2	13	few
CASSAPGQGIADTQYF	TGCGCCAGCAGCGCACCGGGACAGGGTATTGCAGATACGCAGTATTTT	TRBD1	TRBV5-1	TRBJ2-3	16	.
CSVARGSEQFF	TGCAGCGTTGCGCGGGGGTCGGAGCAGTTCTTC	TRBD2	TRBV29-1	TRBJ2-1	11	few
CASSVAEGGPTDTQYF	TGTGCCAGCAGCGTAGCCGAGGGGGGGCCGACAGATACGCAGTATTTT	.	TRBV9	TRBJ2-3	16	few
CAISATGNYGYTF	TGTGCCATCAGCGCCACAGGGAACTATGGCTACACCTTC	.	TRBV10-3	TRBJ1-2	13	few
CASSLGLVGNTGELFF	TGCGCCAGCAGCTTGGGACTAGTAGGGAACACCGGGGAGCTGTTTTTT	.	TRBV5-1	TRBJ2-2	16	few